A single sample gave rise to the 22 T cell receptor beta chains below, sequenced in a study of blood T cell repertoires in COVID-19. The repertoire was sequenced with immunoSEQ multiplex PCR; TCRdb's copy has only in-frame clones and lacks some. The table has approximately 75,000 clones, under 80% seen once. Specimen: peripheral blood. The receptors stem from a woman of 80 years or more with active or convalescent COVID-19.

This clone was seen a single time. CDR3 sequence: CASSAGQGNEKLFF. The CDR3, as DNA: TGTGCCAGCAGCGCGGGACAGGGGAATGAAAAACTGTTTTTT. The chain is built from TRBV9 and TRBJ1-4; 10 positions match TRBD1. After removal of 3 bases from V and 5 bases from J, the junction contained 1 base not matched to a gene. The CDR3 consists of 14 residues. In germline, CDR1 is SGDLS, CDR2 YYNGEE. Using reference TRBV9 and TRBJ1-4 for the parts outside the CDR3, the full variable domain is DSGVTQTPKHLITATGQRVTLRCSPRSGDLSVYWYQQSLDQGLQFLIQYYNGEERAKGNILERFSAQQFPDLHSELNLSSLELGDSALYFCASSAGQGNEKLFFGSGTQLSVL.

In this sample, this clone turned up a few times. The rearrangement links TRBV6-1 to TRBJ2-7; D not certain. Trimming stripped 2 bases from V and 4 bases from J, with 6 bases between. The CDR3 contains 12 residues. Germline-derived CDR1 and CDR2 are MNHNS and SASEGT. The CDR3 region has the DNA TGTGCCAGCAGTGAACCTCGGTACGAGCAGTACTTC. It is translated as CASSEPRYEQYF.

This chain links TRBV5-1 with TRBJ1-1, with D tentatively TRBD1 (6 bases). This CDR3 has 15 residues. Germline CDR1 is SGHRS and CDR2 is YFSETQ. Trimming removed 4 bases from V and 1 base from J, with 14 bases in between. This chain's CDR3 is CASSEDSVENTEAFF. In DNA form, the CDR3 reads TGCGCCAGCAGCGAGGACAGTGTCGAGAACACTGAAGCTTTCTTT.

This chain uses TRBV12-3 or TRBV12-4 with TRBJ1-2; the match to TRBD1 covers 7 bases. The V segment lost 8 bases and the J segment 6 bases; nucleotides outside the gene matches: 9. This CDR3 is 13 amino acids long. Here the CDR3 DNA reads TGTGCCAGCCGAGTTTCAGGGGGAGATGGCTACACCTTC. Translating it yields CASRVSGGDGYTF.

V and J are TRBV18 and TRBJ2-1; D is uncertain. V was shortened by 3 bases and J by 0 bases, with 12 bases between the two germline ends. The CDR3 is made up of 16 amino acids. Germline-derived CDR1 and CDR2 are KGHSH and LQKENI. The chain's CDR3 is CASSPQAGISYNEQFF. CDR3 in DNA: TGTGCCAGCTCACCCCAAGCAGGTATCTCCTACAATGAGCAGTTCTTC.

The CDR3, as DNA: TGTGCCAGCAGTTTACAGGGGAACTACGAGCAGTACTTC. Protein: CASSLQGNYEQYF. The V gene is TRBV27, the J gene TRBJ2-7; tentatively, D is TRBD1 (6 bases). The germline V and J ends were trimmed by 2 bases and 3 bases, with 8 bases remaining between them. This CDR3 has 13 amino acids. Germline CDR1 reads MNHEY; CDR2 reads SMNVEV (reference sequence).

The CDR3 region has the DNA TGTGCCAGCAGCCCTCTCGTATCGGGGGTGAACACTGAAGCTTTCTTT. This gives the protein CASSPLVSGVNTEAFF. V usage is TRBV3-1 (or the pseudogene TRBV3-2) and J usage is TRBJ1-1, with D perhaps matching TRBD1 (5 bases). V lost 4 bases to trimming and J lost 0 bases, with 15 bases between them. Germline V CDR1 and CDR2: LGHDT, YNNKEL (reference sequence). The CDR3 is 16 residues long.

The chain combines TRBV12-3 or TRBV12-4 with TRBJ2-1, with D possibly being TRBD2 (6 bases). Trimming took off 2 bases at V and 6 bases at J, with 8 bases between the two ends. The CDR3 length is 13 residues. The CDR3: CASSLWTINEQFF. CDR3 in DNA: TGTGCCAGCAGTTTATGGACTATCAATGAGCAGTTCTTC.

The chain couples TRBV6-5 to TRBJ2-7; D is perhaps TRBD2 (5 bases). The CDR3 totals 14 residues. The V and J ends lost 7 bases and 2 bases respectively, with 15 bases between them. Germline V gene sequence: CDR1 MNHEY, CDR2 SVGAGI. Here the CDR3 reads CASTEGDKAYEQYF. CDR3 DNA: TGTGCCAGCACCGAGGGAGACAAAGCCTACGAGCAGTACTTC.

This clone has a handful of counts. This chain uses TRBV7-2 with TRBJ2-3; TRBD2 matches at 9 bases. From germline, CDR1 is SGHTA and CDR2 FQGNSA. V lost 1 base to trimming and J lost 4 bases; unmatched junction nucleotides: 9. CDR3 length: 17 residues. CDR3 sequence (DNA): TGTGCCAGCAGCTTAGTTCCAGCGGGGGGAGGTGCAGATACGCAGTATTTT. As protein: CASSLVPAGGGADTQYF.

The CDR3: CASSQEDYRGTDTQYF. In nucleotides, the CDR3 is TGTGCCAGCAGCCAAGAGGACTACCGTGGAACAGATACGCAGTATTTT. The V call is TRBV3-1 (or the pseudogene TRBV3-2), the J call TRBJ2-3, with D possibly matching TRBD2 (6 bases). Germline V gene lookup returns CDR1 LGHDT and CDR2 YNNKEL (reference sequence). The V gene lost 0 bases and the J gene lost 3 bases, with 13 bases spanning the gap. The CDR3 loop spans 16 amino acids.

The rearrangement uses TRBV9 and TRBJ2-1, with D perhaps TRBD1 (5 bases). The V end lost 3 bases, the J end lost 9 bases, and 19 bases lay between the germline ends. This CDR3 region has 15 residues. The V gene's germline CDR1 is SGDLS and CDR2 YYNGEE. The CDR3 DNA is TGTGCCAGCAGCGCCCATCCGGACCTTAGGGGTGAGCAGTTCTTC. Its translation: CASSAHPDLRGEQFF.

Concerning this clone itself: Relative to the germline gene, one junction end is altered; a read error may explain this. The V call is TRBV19, the J call TRBJ2-3; no definite D call. CDR1 LNHDA and CDR2 SQIVND come from the germline V gene (reference sequence). The CDR3 loop spans 15 amino acids. CDR3 sequence (DNA): TGTGCCAGTAGTCTAGAGAGTTCTAGCACAGATACGCAGTATTTT. It is translated as CASSLESSSTDTQYF.

The chain carries TRBV4-3 and TRBJ1-2; D may be TRBD1 (5 bases). Trimming pared 3 bases from V and 8 bases from J, leaving 13 bases between. The CDR3 contains 13 residues. Germline V lookup: CDR1 LGHNA, CDR2 YSLEER. The CDR3 nucleotides are TGCGCCAGCAGCCAGCGAGGCGGGGGAGGCTACACCTTC. Encoded protein: CASSQRGGGGYTF.

Only a few counts were recorded for this clone. The V call is TRBV3-1 (or the pseudogene TRBV3-2), the J call TRBJ1-5, with 7 bases aligning to TRBD1. CDR1 LGHDT and CDR2 YNNKEL come from the germline V gene (reference sequence). Losses at the gene ends were 5 bases for V and 5 bases for J; bases not matched to a gene: 6. This CDR3 spans 14 amino acids. In DNA, the CDR3 is TGTGCCAGCAGCTTAACAGGGGAATATCAGCCCCAGCATTTT. It encodes CASSLTGEYQPQHF.

V gene TRBV3-1 (or the pseudogene TRBV3-2) combines with J gene TRBJ1-1, with 12 bases matching TRBD1. V gave up 7 bases and J gave up 3 bases; unmatched junction bases: 18. The CDR3 covers 19 residues. The germline V gene encodes CDR1 LGHDT and CDR2 YNNKEL (reference sequence). As DNA, the CDR3 is TGTGCCAGCACGCGGACCGGGACAGGGGGCGGAAGGGCCGACACTGAAGCTTTCTTT. It encodes CASTRTGTGGGRADTEAFF.

This rearrangement joins TRBV12-3 or TRBV12-4 to TRBJ2-5; D is unresolved. The CDR3 length is 13 residues. V shed 3 bases and J shed 1 base, with 6 bases lying between them. The CDR3 loop is CASSFGSQETQYF. For the CDR3, the DNA is TGTGCCAGCAGTTTTGGTAGCCAAGAGACCCAGTACTTC.

The V gene is TRBV7-9, the J gene TRBJ1-1, with a possible D match to TRBD1 (5 bases). CDR3 length: 14 amino acids. The ends were cut back, 5 bases at V and 2 bases at J, with 12 bases in the middle. Germline values: CDR1 SEHNR, CDR2 FQNEAQ (reference sequence). Here the CDR3 DNA reads TGTGCCAGCAGCACCCGGACAACTAACACTGAAGCTTTCTTT. It specifies CASSTRTTNTEAFF.

The CDR3 DNA reads as TGTGCCTGGAGTGGAGACAGGGGGGTTGGTCAGCCCCAGCATTTT. Encoded protein: CAWSGDRGVGQPQHF. The chain couples TRBV30 to TRBJ1-5, with TRBD1 identical over 9 bases. The CDR3 sequence is 15 residues long. The junction had 7 bases not matched to a gene; V was cut back by 1 base and J by 6 bases. The germline V gene encodes CDR1 GTSNPN and CDR2 SVGIG (reference sequence).

The V call is TRBV27, the J call TRBJ2-7, with no clear D. Germline-derived CDR1 and CDR2 are MNHEY and SMNVEV (reference sequence). This CDR3 is 14 amino acids long. Between the trimmed V and J ends, which lost 2 bases and 0 bases, there was a span of 8 bases. The CDR3 loop reads CASSLGRSSYEQYF. The CDR3 DNA is TGTGCCAGCAGTTTAGGAAGGAGCTCCTACGAGCAGTACTTC.

The chain links TRBV28 to TRBJ2-7, with 10 nucleotides matching TRBD2. The V and J ends lost 6 bases and 6 bases, in that order; junction bases with no gene match: 8. The V gene's germline CDR1 is MDHEN and CDR2 SYDVKM. The CDR3 is 14 amino acids. CDR3 DNA sequence: TGTGCCAGCAGCTTTAGCGGGGGGAGGCTCGAGCAGTACTTC. Translating it yields CASSFSGGRLEQYF.

V and J are TRBV9 and TRBJ2-2, with 11 bases aligning to TRBD2. The germline CDR1 and CDR2 sequences are SGDLS and YYNGEE. The CDR3 is 18 residues long. The V gene end was trimmed by 4 bases and the J gene end by 4 bases; junction bases not matched to a gene: 12. CDR3 DNA: TGTGCCAGCAGCCCCTCGAGGCTAGCGGGGGGCGGCACCGGGGAGCTGTTTTTT. This codes for CASSPSRLAGGGTGELFF.